The clone carrying this TCR beta chain was seen a single time. Enrollment of patients from Seattle took place during active infection, with longitudinal follow-up. Assay used: immunoSEQ multiplex PCR; TCRdb lists only in-frame clones, some missing. Found here are roughly 130,000 clones, around 79% of them singletons; the top ten hold approximately 5.2%. This entry is derived from a study of blood T cell repertoires in COVID-19. Input material: peripheral blood. This TCR came from a woman in her 70s with COVID-19, enrolled during active disease.

CDR3 loop: CASSLDGRNTEAFF. The CDR3 bases are TGTGCCAGCAGCCTCGACGGGAGGAACACTGAAGCTTTCTTT. V gene TRBV6-5 combines with J gene TRBJ1-1, with D uncertain. CDR1 and CDR2 from the germline V gene are MNHEY and SVGAGI. The CDR3 consists of 14 residues. Trimming left V 6 bases short and J 1 base short, with 12 bases between.